The clone carrying this T cell receptor (beta chain) was counted ten times or more. What it binds is not known. These data belong to a study of T-cell reconstitution after alpha-beta-depleted transplantation in children. Points from the study as a whole: Newly generated T cells supplied most T-cell counts and diversity one year post-transplant. About two months after transplant, alpha-beta T cells reportedly came from several hundred expanded graft clones. The study traced high day-60 TCRbeta diversity in some patients to surviving recipient T cells and thymic progenitors.

Researchers prepared the TCRbeta library using unique molecular identifiers, the study reports. MiXCR, applied by TCRdb to the PCR reads, yields one record per CDR3 protein. The sample lists hundreds of thousands of distinct CDR3 sequences; around 13% were seen once. V was clipped by 7 bases and J by 0 bases, with 13 bases between them. Germline assignment: CDR1 SNHLY and CDR2 FYNNEI. This CDR3 is 14 amino acids long. The gene calls are TRBV2 and TRBJ2-7, with D possibly matching TRBD2 (5 bases). The sample consisted of PBMCs, taken before TCRalphabeta/CD19-depleted stem cell transplant. The TCR originated in a girl aged 2 to 10 with congenital amegakaryocytic thrombocytopenia, due to receive a stem cell transplant. CDR3 sequence reads: CASTFERYSYEQYF. DNA of the CDR3: TGTGCCAGCACCTTCGAGCGGTACTCCTACGAGCAGTACTTC.